This record looks at one T cell receptor beta chain sequence and its context. Looked up from germline, CDR1 is MDHEN and CDR2 is SYDVKM. CDR3 length: 14 residues. The V and J ends lost 1 base and 4 bases respectively, with 8 bases between them. This record comes from a study of CD8 T cells in Susac syndrome. On the study more broadly: When their blood was taken, the Susac syndrome patients had either not yet had any therapy, were taking corticosteroids, or were taking intravenous immunoglobulin alone.

The RNA, roughly 0.5 to 1 ug, was put through reverse transcription using random hexamers. TCRdb ran MiXCR on the immunoSEQ multiplex PCR reads and lists one entry per CDR3 protein. The sample contains 170,000 or so distinct CDR3 sequences, around 94% of which appear only once. This chain links TRBV28 with TRBJ1-5; D not resolved. The TCR originated in a human donor with Susac syndrome. The sample consisted of CD4+ T cells from PBMCs. DNA of the CDR3: TGTGCCAGCAGTTTATCGGTGGGGAATCAGCCCCAGCATTTT. This translates into CASSLSVGNQPQHF.